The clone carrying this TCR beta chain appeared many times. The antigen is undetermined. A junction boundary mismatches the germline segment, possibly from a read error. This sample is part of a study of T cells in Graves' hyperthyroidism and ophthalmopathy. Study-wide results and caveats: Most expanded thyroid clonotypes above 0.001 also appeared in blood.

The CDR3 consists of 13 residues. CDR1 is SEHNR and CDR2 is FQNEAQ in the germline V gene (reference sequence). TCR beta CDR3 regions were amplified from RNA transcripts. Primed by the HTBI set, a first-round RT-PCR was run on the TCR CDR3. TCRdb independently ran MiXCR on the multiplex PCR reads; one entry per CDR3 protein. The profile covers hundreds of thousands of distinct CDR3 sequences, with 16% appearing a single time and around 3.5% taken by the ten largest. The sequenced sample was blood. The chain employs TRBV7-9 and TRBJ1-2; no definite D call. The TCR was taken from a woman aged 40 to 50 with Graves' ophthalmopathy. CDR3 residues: CASSFRGDYGYTF. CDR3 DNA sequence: TGCGCCAGCAGCTTCCGGGGAGACTATGGCTACACCTTC.